One and the same sample provided the 32 T cell receptor beta chains below, sequenced in a study of T-cell reconstitution after alpha-beta-depleted transplantation in children. A library of TCRbeta sequences, prepared with unique molecular identifiers, was generated. In TCRdb, the PCR reads were re-called with MiXCR into one record per CDR3 protein. This sample has over 200,000 distinct CDR3 sequences, with 8.4% found just once. This material consisted of PBMCs, mostly from graft donor cells, taken 360 days after TCRalphabeta/CD19-depleted stem cell transplant. Receptors originate from a male patient between 2 and 15 years old who had a stem cell transplant for acute myeloid leukemia, so the T cells may come from the graft donor.

The V and J genes are TRBV4-3 and TRBJ2-1, with 9 bases matching TRBD2. V lost 4 bases and J lost 7; bases outside the gene matches: 8. Germline CDR1 LGHNA, CDR2 YSLEER. The CDR3 is made up of 15 amino acids. CDR3 residues: CASSPAGGVWNEQFF. CDR3 nucleotides: TGCGCCAGCAGCCCAGCGGGAGGAGTTTGGAATGAGCAGTTCTTC.

This clonotype was counted many times. V gene TRBV10-2 combines with J gene TRBJ2-2; possible D gene TRBD2, 6 bases. The CDR3 totals 16 residues. V gave up 6 bases and J gave up 1 base, with 15 bases separating them. Germline V gene lookup returns CDR1 WSHSY and CDR2 SAAADI. Here the CDR3 reads CASRGGGTENTGELFF. The CDR3 DNA reads as TGCGCCAGCAGAGGCGGCGGGACCGAGAACACCGGGGAGCTGTTTTTT.

In its sample, this clonotype was seen many times. J is TRBJ2-1 and V is TRBV7-8, with D possibly called TRBD1 or TRBD2 (5 bases each). Deletions cut 0 bases from V and 1 base from J, with 13 bases between. In germline, CDR1 is SGHVS, CDR2 FQNEAQ. The CDR3 consists of 17 residues. The CDR3 DNA reads as TGTGCCAGCAGCTTAGCCTTCGGGGCCCTTTCCTACAATGAGCAGTTCTTC. Its protein is CASSLAFGALSYNEQFF.

The rearrangement links TRBV6-6 to TRBJ2-1; no firm D call. CDR3 size: 13 residues. Germline CDR1 is MNHNY and CDR2 is SVGAGI (reference sequence). The ends were cut back, 6 bases at V and 10 bases at J, with 16 bases in the middle. The CDR3 here is CASSQQGAREQFF. Here the CDR3 DNA reads TGTGCCAGCAGCCAACAAGGCGCGAGGGAGCAGTTCTTC.

This clonotype has at least ten counts. V gene TRBV12-3 or TRBV12-4 combines with J gene TRBJ1-1; D ambiguous. Trimming took off 5 bases at V and 1 base at J, with 11 bases between the two ends. This CDR3 is 14 amino acids long. CDR3 DNA: TGTGCCAGCAGTCTGGAGGTGGGGAACACTGAAGCTTTCTTT. Translated, it gives CASSLEVGNTEAFF.

This clonotype has more than one count but fewer than ten. The V and J genes are TRBV7-2 and TRBJ2-3; D call uncertain. This CDR3 has 14 residues. From germline, CDR1 is SGHTA and CDR2 FQGNSA. Trimming stripped 3 bases from V and 2 bases from J, with 9 bases between. This CDR3 is CASSLAENTDTQYF. For the CDR3, the DNA is TGTGCCAGCAGCTTGGCGGAAAACACAGATACGCAGTATTTT.

This clonotype has at least ten counts. The chain uses TRBV12-3 or TRBV12-4 and TRBJ2-1, with 10 bases matching TRBD2. The CDR3 extends over 15 amino acids. The V segment lost 5 bases and the J segment 4 bases; nucleotides outside the gene matches: 5. This chain's CDR3 is CASSLRLAGYNEQFF. The CDR3 nucleotides are TGTGCCAGCAGTCTACGACTAGCGGGTTACAATGAGCAGTTCTTC.

There are many counts of this clonotype. The chain joins TRBV3-1 to TRBJ2-3, with D perhaps TRBD1 or TRBD2 (5 bases each). From germline, CDR1 is LGHDT and CDR2 YNNKEL (reference sequence). CDR3 size: 16 residues. V lost 0 bases and J 2 bases, leaving 12 bases between the germline ends. As DNA, the CDR3 is TGTGCCAGCAGCCAAGATGTGGGACCGGTCACAGATACGCAGTATTTT. This gives the protein CASSQDVGPVTDTQYF.

This clonotype was detected ten times or more. The chain is built from TRBV5-6 and TRBJ2-1; D uncertain. The CDR3 length is 13 residues. The germline V and J ends were trimmed by 1 base and 8 bases, with 10 bases remaining between them. The V gene's germline CDR1 is SGHDT and CDR2 YYEEEE. CDR3 DNA sequence: TGTGCCAGCAGCTTGCTGGGGAACGATGAGCAGTTCTTC. This translates into CASSLLGNDEQFF.

The chain employs TRBV20-1 and TRBJ2-1; TRBD2 might be the D (6 bases). Trimming took off 3 bases at V and 4 bases at J, with 19 bases between the two ends. This CDR3 has 16 residues. CDR1 and CDR2 from the germline V gene are DFQATT and SNEGSKA (reference sequence). Here the CDR3 reads CSASPRIWAGYNEQFF. The CDR3 coding sequence is TGCAGTGCTAGCCCGCGGATTTGGGCGGGGTACAATGAGCAGTTCTTC.

This clonotype has more than one count but fewer than ten. CDR3 amino acids: CASSPGIDYEAFF. The DNA for the CDR3 is TGCGCCAGCAGCCCCGGGATAGATTATGAAGCTTTCTTT. The J gene is TRBJ1-1, the V gene TRBV5-1; unclear D gene. Germline V lookup: CDR1 SGHRS, CDR2 YFSETQ. The CDR3 covers 13 residues. V lost 4 bases and J 7 bases, leaving 14 bases between the germline ends.

This sequence joins TRBV12-3 or TRBV12-4 and TRBJ1-2, with D possibly TRBD1 on 6 matching bases. V was clipped by 5 bases and J by 2 bases, with 12 bases between them. CDR3 length: 14 residues. CDR3 DNA: TGTGCCAGCAGTGCTGCCGGGACAAACTATGGCTACACCTTC. This codes for CASSAAGTNYGYTF.

In this sample, this clonotype is medium-sized (0.01 to 0.1%). The chain has TRBV5-5 and TRBJ1-1, with no clear D. Germline-derived CDR1 and CDR2 are SGHKS and YYEKEE (reference sequence). The CDR3 spans 15 residues. The V and J ends lost 0 bases and 5 bases respectively, with 14 bases between them. CDR3 residues: CASSLADISGTEAFF. CDR3 in DNA: TGTGCCAGCAGCTTGGCCGACATATCGGGGACTGAAGCTTTCTTT.

A few counts support this clonotype. V is TRBV25-1 and J is TRBJ1-2; D is unresolved. The CDR3 is 13 amino acids. Germline-derived CDR1 and CDR2 are MGHDK and SYGVNS. V was shortened by 3 bases and J by 4 bases, with 9 bases between the two germline ends. The CDR3 loop is CASSEMGGYGYTF. For the CDR3, the DNA is TGTGCCAGCAGTGAGATGGGCGGCTATGGCTACACCTTC.

This clonotype has just a few counts. DNA of the CDR3: TGTGCCACCCCGCTCGTAGTTGATTCCTACGAGCAGTACTTC. Its protein product is CATPLVVDSYEQYF. V and J are TRBV15 and TRBJ2-7; D remains ambiguous. This CDR3 spans 14 amino acids. Trimming cost V 8 bases and J 1 base, with 15 bases left between them. Germline V gene lookup returns CDR1 LNHNV and CDR2 YYDKDF (reference sequence).

This chain uses TRBV15 with TRBJ2-1, with D maybe TRBD2 (7 bases). The CDR3 extends over 20 amino acids. Germline loops: CDR1 LNHNV, CDR2 YYDKDF (reference sequence). Trimming shortened V by 1 base and J by 7 bases, and 29 bases separated the two germline ends. The CDR3 DNA sequence: TGTGCCACCAGCAGAGTAGGGGGGGTTGTTGATCGGACAGCATTGAATGAGCAGTTCTTC. Encoded protein: CATSRVGGVVDRTALNEQFF.

This clonotype was detected a few times. This rearrangement joins TRBV20-1 to TRBJ1-3; 7 positions agree with TRBD1. Germline V gene sequence: CDR1 DFQATT, CDR2 SNEGSKA (reference sequence). CDR3 length equals 13 residues. J was trimmed by 3 bases and V by 6 bases; bases with no gene match: 5. CDR3 sequence reads: CSATRDSGNTIYF. CDR3 DNA: TGCAGTGCAACCCGGGACAGTGGAAACACCATATATTTT.

There are a few counts of this clonotype. The V call is TRBV5-1, the J call TRBJ2-5; D remains ambiguous. Trimming removed 0 bases at V and 2 bases at J, with 11 bases between. The germline V gene has CDR1 SGHRS and CDR2 YFSETQ. This CDR3 region has 15 residues. This chain's CDR3 is CASSLDFGEQETQYF. CDR3 sequence (DNA): TGCGCCAGCAGCTTGGATTTTGGGGAACAAGAGACCCAGTACTTC.

The V and J genes are TRBV5-6 and TRBJ2-5; D not resolved. Germline V lookup: CDR1 SGHDT, CDR2 YYEEEE. This CDR3 region has 13 residues. The V end lost 7 bases, the J end lost 6 bases, and 16 bases lay between the germline ends. The CDR3 DNA reads as TGTGCCAGCGTTCGAGAAGGTTTCAAGACCCAGTACTTC. Its protein is CASVREGFKTQYF.

This chain links TRBV29-1 with TRBJ2-1, with TRBD2 matching over 12 bases. The CDR3 sequence is 14 residues long. V was pared by 3 bases and J by 5 bases, with 2 bases of the junction left unmatched. CDR1 is SQVTM and CDR2 is ANQGSEA in the germline V gene. The CDR3 sequence is CSVDGLAGNNEQFF. The CDR3 DNA follows: TGCAGCGTTGACGGACTAGCGGGGAACAATGAGCAGTTCTTC.

There are many counts of this clonotype. The junction departs from germline at one end; a sequencing error may be responsible. V gene TRBV7-7 combines with J gene TRBJ2-5; D gene ambiguous. This CDR3 is built from 14 residues. Germline values: CDR1 SSHAT, CDR2 FNYEAQ (reference sequence). The CDR3 DNA is TGTGCTAGCAGCCCCCAAACACTCCAAGAGACCCAGTACTTC. This codes for CASSPQTLQETQYF. Full variable domain (outside the CDR3, taken from reference TRBV7-7 and TRBJ2-5): GAGVSQSPRYKVTKRGQDVTLRCDPISSHATLYWYQQALGQGPEFLTYFNYEAQPDKSGLPSDRFSAERPEGSISTLTIQRTEQRDSAMYRCASSPQTLQETQYFGPGTRLLVL.

This clonotype showed up many times. The CDR3 nucleotides read TGCGCCAGCAGCTTTGGAGGGTACAATGAGCAGTTCTTC. Translating gives CASSFGGYNEQFF. The V gene is TRBV5-1, the J gene TRBJ2-1, with D possibly TRBD2 on 6 matching bases. CDR1 and CDR2 from the germline V gene are SGHRS and YFSETQ. V was pared by 2 bases and J by 4 bases, with 7 bases between. CDR3 length equals 13 residues.

This clonotype was seen at least ten times. The rearrangement joins TRBV20-1 to TRBJ2-3; TRBD2 aligns across 16 bases. The CDR3 is made up of 16 amino acids. The V gene's germline CDR1 is DFQATT and CDR2 SNEGSKA (reference sequence). CDR3 bases: TGCAGCGGCCTCGGGACTAGCGGGAGGGCCCCAGATACGCAGTATTTT. Its translation is CSGLGTSGRAPDTQYF.

Worth noting for this clonotype: A much larger clone differs from this one at a single base, so this may be a read error. The chain uses TRBV20-1 and TRBJ1-2; D gene unclear. Trimming pared 3 bases from V and 7 bases from J, leaving 15 bases between. This CDR3 spans 13 amino acids. Germline V lookup: CDR1 DFQATT, CDR2 SNEGSKA (reference sequence). The CDR3, as DNA: TGCAGTGCTAGGTCCGTCCAACTTGGTGGCTACACCTTC. Translated, it gives CSARSVQLGGYTF.

This clonotype appeared a few times. This chain uses TRBV29-1 with TRBJ1-2; 7 bases map to TRBD1. The CDR3 has 14 amino acids. Germline lookup yields CDR1 SQVTM and CDR2 ANQGSEA. V was pared by 4 bases and J by 1 base, with 6 bases of the junction left unmatched. The CDR3 bases are TGCAGCGTTGCGGGACAGACCTTTAACTATGGCTACACCTTC. It encodes CSVAGQTFNYGYTF.

At least ten counts were recorded for this clonotype. This chain connects TRBV5-1 to TRBJ2-4, with 8 positions matching TRBD1. The CDR3 length is 18 residues. J was trimmed by 1 base and V by 4 bases; bases with no gene match: 13. Germline V gene lookup returns CDR1 SGHRS and CDR2 YFSETQ. CDR3 in amino acids: CASSISTDRVAAKNIQYF. DNA of the CDR3: TGCGCCAGCAGCATCTCGACGGACAGGGTGGCGGCCAAAAACATTCAGTACTTC.

In regard to this clonotype: The conserved final phenylalanine or tryptophan is absent from the CDR3, which likely points to a read error. This chain joins TRBV12-3 or TRBV12-4 and TRBJ1-1; D remains unclear. The CDR3 totals 13 residues. Deletions cut 5 bases from V and 3 bases from J, with 10 bases between. This CDR3 reads CASSPTWDTEAFV. CDR3 DNA sequence: TGTGCCAGCAGTCCCACCTGGGACACTGAAGCTTTCGTT.

The chain couples TRBV3-1 to TRBJ2-1, with 9 bases matching TRBD1. V lost 11 bases to trimming and J lost 5 bases; unmatched junction nucleotides: 19. Germline CDR1 LGHDT, CDR2 YNNKEL (reference sequence). The CDR3 sequence is 17 residues long. The CDR3 spells CACCPQAGTGSHNEQFF. The CDR3, as DNA: TGTGCCTGCTGCCCTCAGGCCGGGACAGGGAGCCACAATGAGCAGTTCTTC.

This clonotype showed up many times. The genes are TRBV7-3 and TRBJ2-1; D tentatively reads TRBD1 or TRBD2 (5 bases each). Trimming cost V 6 bases and J 2 bases, with 11 bases left between them. The CDR3 is 14 amino acids. Per germline, CDR1 SGHTA and CDR2 FQGTGA. CDR3 in DNA: TGTGCCAGCAGTCAGAGGGGTACCTACAATGAGCAGTTCTTC. Translated: CASSQRGTYNEQFF.

For this clonotype: With a much larger clone just one base away, this may be a read error. The rearrangement links TRBV12-3 or TRBV12-4 to TRBJ1-2; D remains ambiguous. CDR3 length equals 12 residues. The CDR3 nucleotides are TGTGCCAGCAGTTTAACAGCTTATGGCCACACCTTC. Protein product: CASSLTAYGHTF.

The CDR3 sequence: CASSSRDREWTGELFF. In nucleotides, the CDR3 is TGTGCCAGCAGCTCGAGGGACAGGGAATGGACCGGGGAGCTGTTTTTT. This chain links TRBV7-6 with TRBJ2-2; TRBD1 aligns across 9 bases. This CDR3 is built from 16 residues. The V gene end was trimmed by 4 bases and the J gene end by 5 bases; junction bases not matched to a gene: 8. The V gene's germline CDR1 is SGHVS and CDR2 FNYEAQ.

This clonotype appeared a few times. The chain links TRBV5-1 to TRBJ2-7, with D hard to call. CDR1 and CDR2 from the germline V gene are SGHRS and YFSETQ. V was shortened by 1 base and J by 6 bases, with 14 bases between the two germline ends. The CDR3 is 14 amino acids. The CDR3 sequence is CASSLSGRMGEQYF. The CDR3 nucleotides are TGCGCCAGCAGCTTGAGTGGCAGGATGGGCGAGCAGTACTTC.